These 14 T cell receptor beta chains were all obtained from the same sample, sequenced in a study of cytomegalovirus exposure and HLA in healthy donors. This PCR relied on a set of 60 Vbeta primers and 13 Jbeta primers. Clones were sequenced by immunoSEQ multiplex PCR, and TCRdb holds only the in-frame ones, with some missing. The sample comprises approximately 76,000 clones, 65% to 75% of which are singletons, and approximately 16% rests with the top ten. Sequenced input: PBMCs. These receptors all stem from a woman aged 40 to 50 in good health and CMV-seropositive.

This chain connects TRBV6-5 to TRBJ1-1; D uncertain. Germline V gene data show CDR1 as MNHEY and CDR2 as SVGAGI. This CDR3 is 15 amino acids long. The V end lost 0 bases, the J end lost 1 base, and 9 bases lay between the germline ends. CDR3 in amino acids: CASSYSRRRNTEAFF. The CDR3 DNA reads as TGTGCCAGCAGTTACTCGCGCAGGCGGAACACTGAAGCTTTCTTT.

The CDR3 loop is CASSPRIAGTSYNEQFF. CDR3 in DNA: TGTGCCAGCTCACCACGGATAGCGGGAACTTCCTACAATGAGCAGTTCTTC. J is TRBJ2-1 and V is TRBV18; 8 bases are a match to TRBD2. The J segment lost 1 base and the V segment lost 1 base, leaving 6 bases of the junction unmatched. The CDR3 extends over 17 amino acids. The germline CDR1 and CDR2 sequences are KGHSH and LQKENI. Full variable domain (rest looked up from reference TRBV18 and TRBJ2-1): NAGVMQNPRHLVRRRGQEARLRCSPMKGHSHVYWYRQLPEEGLKFMVYLQKENIIDESGMPKERFSAEFPKEGPSILRIQQVVRGDSAAYFCASSPRIAGTSYNEQFFGPGTRLTVL.

This clone has a handful of counts. This chain uses TRBV5-6 with TRBJ2-1; 10 nucleotides line up with TRBD2. V was clipped by 0 bases and J by 10 bases; unmatched bases: 16. The length of the CDR3 is 18 residues. Germline values: CDR1 SGHDT, CDR2 YYEEEE. As DNA, the CDR3 is TGTGCCAGCAGCTTGGGCCAGCGGGAGGGTTTGGGCTCGGGAGAGCAGTTCTTC. This codes for CASSLGQREGLGSGEQFF.

The V gene is TRBV28, the J gene TRBJ2-7; 7 nucleotides match TRBD2. Losses at the gene ends were 6 bases for V and 5 bases for J; bases not matched to a gene: 13. This CDR3 contains 15 residues. Germline loops: CDR1 MDHEN, CDR2 SYDVKM. CDR3 coding DNA: TGTGCCAGCAGCTCCCGCCGGGAGGCCCTCGACGAGCAGTACTTC. Its protein product is CASSSRREALDEQYF.

The chain joins TRBV7-3 to TRBJ1-1, with no clear D. V was clipped by 0 bases and J by 5 bases, with 13 bases between them. Germline V gene lookup returns CDR1 SGHTA and CDR2 FQGTGA. The CDR3 has 15 residues. Here the CDR3 reads CASSLTADGRTEAFF. CDR3 sequence (DNA): TGTGCCAGCAGCTTAACCGCGGATGGGAGGACTGAAGCTTTCTTT.

The V and J genes are TRBV4-3 and TRBJ2-7; TRBD1 is a possible D gene (5 bases). This CDR3 region has 13 residues. Germline CDR1 LGHNA, CDR2 YSLEER. V lost 0 bases, J lost 6 bases, and 9 bases lay in between. The CDR3 DNA reads TGCGCCAGCAGCCAAGACGGTGACAGCGAGCAGTACTTC. Translated: CASSQDGDSEQYF.

The rearrangement links TRBV11-2 to TRBJ1-5; 10 bases line up with TRBD1. The ends lost 6 bases at V and 5 bases at J; junction bases unmatched: 10. The CDR3 is 16 residues long. From germline, CDR1 is SGHAT and CDR2 FQNNGV. For the CDR3, the DNA is TGTGCCAGCAGTAGCGGAGACAGGGGGCCTTATCAGCCCCAGCATTTT. This gives the protein CASSSGDRGPYQPQHF.

At least ten counts were recorded for this clone. V and J are TRBV11-2 and TRBJ2-7, with 9 bases matching TRBD1. This CDR3 has 16 residues. Per germline, CDR1 SGHAT and CDR2 FQNNGV. Losses at the gene ends were 0 bases for V and 4 bases for J; bases not matched to a gene: 7. CDR3 bases: TGTGCCAGCAGCTTAGACCCCTCGGGACAGGGATACGAGCAGTACTTC. Protein sequence: CASSLDPSGQGYEQYF.

The V call is TRBV19, the J call TRBJ1-1; 9 bases fit TRBD1. The germline CDR1 and CDR2 sequences are LNHDA and SQIVND (reference sequence). V dropped 4 bases and J dropped 4; count of bases not matched to a gene: 4. The CDR3 runs to 14 residues. CDR3 DNA: TGTGCCAGTAGTACCCGGGACAGGGCCACTGAAGCTTTCTTT. It yields the protein CASSTRDRATEAFF.

The chain has TRBV6-1 and TRBJ2-7, with D perhaps matching TRBD1 (6 bases). Germline values: CDR1 MNHNS, CDR2 SASEGT. There are 14 residues in the CDR3. V gave up 4 bases and J gave up 6 bases, with 16 bases separating them. The CDR3 DNA sequence: TGTGCCAGCAGTGTACGACAGGTCGTCGGCGAGCAGTACTTC. Translating it yields CASSVRQVVGEQYF.

The chain combines TRBV4-1 with TRBJ2-7; 7 positions agree with TRBD1. Trimming removed 0 bases from V and 2 bases from J; junction bases left unmatched: 4. The CDR3 is 15 residues long. Germline CDR1 is MGHRA and CDR2 is YSYEKL. The CDR3 loop is CASSQDPGQPYEQYF. In nucleotides, the CDR3 is TGCGCCAGCAGCCAAGATCCGGGACAGCCCTACGAGCAGTACTTC.

The chain carries TRBV5-4 and TRBJ2-5; tentatively, D is TRBD1 (5 bases). V was cut by 1 base and J by 5 bases, with 12 bases left in between. From germline, CDR1 is SGHNT and CDR2 YYREEE (reference sequence). The CDR3 is 14 amino acids. The CDR3 region has the DNA TGTGCCAGCAGCTTGAGGGATCAGGGCGAGACCCAGTACTTC. Translating it yields CASSLRDQGETQYF.

The V gene is TRBV9, the J gene TRBJ2-7; 8 bases are a match to TRBD1. CDR3 length: 14 amino acids. The V gene's germline CDR1 is SGDLS and CDR2 YYNGEE. The V gene end was trimmed by 4 bases and the J gene end by 5 bases; junction bases not matched to a gene: 8. The CDR3 DNA reads TGTGCCAGCAGCTCGCAGGGGGCGCTGGACGAGCAGTACTTC. This gives the protein CASSSQGALDEQYF.

The V and J genes are TRBV7-9 and TRBJ2-5; 11 bases match TRBD2. The CDR3 is made up of 17 amino acids. V lost 0 bases to trimming and J lost 2 bases; unmatched junction nucleotides: 5. Looked up from germline, CDR1 is SEHNR and CDR2 is FQNEAQ (reference sequence). CDR3 sequence reads: CASSLAETSGVQETQYF. The CDR3 nucleotides are TGTGCCAGCAGCTTAGCAGAGACTAGCGGGGTACAAGAGACCCAGTACTTC.